This TCR beta chain was identified during a study of blood T cell repertoires in COVID-19 (TCRdb year 2020). A note on the overall study: Samples from collaborators originated in the United States, Italy and Spain and spanned both the acute and convalescent phases of COVID-19. The samples were drawn from two sources: the first 160 participants of the ongoing ImmuneRACE study, and 950 to 1,500 subjects contributed by 6 global collaborators. The repertoires were released in a freely available public database intended as a resource for research on the immune response to SARS-CoV-2. Sample metadata almost always included a de-identified subject ID, COVID-19 status, age in years and sex. The material from the prospective study consisted of cDNA or gDNA derived from T cells, B-cell-depleted T cells, or PBMCs. Subjects who had been exposed to COVID-19, were actively infected with it, or had recovered from it provided the deeply sampled blood TCRbeta repertoires that made up the dataset. Where available, HLA class I and class II types were taken from metadata supplied by the sample provider and were not determined by assay-based typing.

Concerning this clone itself: Its antigen is still unknown. Base qualities are not recorded, but no much larger clone differs from it by a single base.

On the study overall, not on this receptor specifically: Clinical and demographic metadata were provided uncurated, with the amount varying by source and participant.

A second Seattle source provided samples from volunteer blood donors who had recovered from COVID-19. Each collaborating institution followed its own protocols to collect whole blood in K2EDTA tubes. Collaborator samples were shipped for TCRbeta analysis as frozen whole blood, isolated PBMCs, or DNA extracted from either sample type. The immunoSEQ Assay, a bias-controlled multiplex PCR, was used to amplify TCRbeta CDR3 regions from genomic DNA. The paper's processing steps were these. The number of nucleated cells in each sample was estimated from the amplification of reference gene primers within the assay. Sequence reads were collapsed and filtered to measure the absolute abundance of every unique TCRbeta CDR3 rearrangement. For each sample, productive Simpson clonality was calculated as the square root of Simpson's diversity index across productive rearrangements. TCRdb retrieved this table from immuneACCESS and kept in-frame rearrangements only. Not all clones are present; in checked studies, unresolved V genes account for under half, and no reason is known for the remainder. V and J calls and clone size are as listed in that table; D and trimming were resolved from the DNA. Here the sample has 250,000 to 300,000 clones; around 87% occur a single time. The ten top clones hold around 2.2% of the sample.

CDR1 is given as GTSNPN and CDR2 as SVGIG, both from the germline V gene (reference sequence). The CDR3 starts with the cysteine, ends with the phenylalanine, and has 13 residues. The only DNA kept is the CDR3, 39 bases in frame from the first base. V ends up 3 bases short and J 11 bases short, with an unmatched junction base count of 9. This receptor was taken from a woman aged 45-65 years who had recovered from COVID-19. Here the chain combines TRBV30 and TRBJ2-3, and 9 bases in between align with TRBD1. The sample consisted of peripheral blood. In nucleotides, the sequence is TGTGCCTGGAGCTCCCGGACAGGGGCTGGGCAGTATTTT. This codes for CAWSSRTGAGQYF.